The 17 T cell receptor beta chains below come from one sample, sequenced in a study of T-cell reconstitution after alpha-beta-depleted transplantation in children. Unique molecular identifiers were built into the TCRbeta library. TCRdb redid the calling of the PCR reads with MiXCR, one entry per CDR3 protein. The data show some 140,000 distinct CDR3 sequences, with about 9.5% seen just once and approximately 25% held by the top ten. The specimen comprised PBMCs, mostly from graft donor cells, sampled 180 days after TCRalphabeta/CD19-depleted stem cell transplant. Receptors were obtained from a girl under three years old who had a stem cell transplant for combined immunodeficiency, so the T cells may come from the graft donor.

This clonotype has only a few counts. The chain is built from TRBV3-1 and TRBJ2-1; D unclear. The germline V gene has CDR1 LGHDT and CDR2 YNNKEL (reference sequence). CDR3 length: 12 amino acids. V was pared by 4 bases and J by 9 bases, with 10 bases between. The DNA for the CDR3 is TGTGCCAGCAGCCTAATTAGCAGTGAGCAGTTCTTC. Protein: CASSLISSEQFF.

The CDR3 is CSAFGGREQYF. The CDR3 bases are TGCAGTGCTTTTGGGGGCCGCGAGCAGTACTTC. The chain couples TRBV20-1 to TRBJ2-7; a weak D match, TRBD1 (6 bases). In germline, CDR1 is DFQATT, CDR2 SNEGSKA (reference sequence). This CDR3 is 11 amino acids long. The V gene lost 5 bases and the J gene lost 6 bases, with 11 bases spanning the gap.

Remarks on this clonotype: A single base separates this from a much larger clone, so it may be a read error. The chain carries TRBV27 and TRBJ2-7; D may correspond to TRBD1 or TRBD2 (7 bases each). From germline, CDR1 is MNHEY and CDR2 SMNVEV (reference sequence). The CDR3 spans 15 residues. The CDR3: CASSPRQGGSYDQYF. The CDR3 DNA reads TGTGCCAGCAGTCCCCGACAGGGAGGGTCCTACGACCAGTACTTC.

This clonotype was seen only a few times. This sequence joins TRBV6-6 and TRBJ2-1; D unresolved. The CDR3 loop spans 12 amino acids. Trimming removed 2 bases from V and 10 bases from J, with 9 bases in between. Germline lookup yields CDR1 MNHNY and CDR2 SVGAGI (reference sequence). The CDR3 bases are TGTGCCAGCAGTTACCCGACCCTAGAGCAGTTCTTC. It yields the protein CASSYPTLEQFF.

The rearrangement uses TRBV12-3 or TRBV12-4 and TRBJ1-5; D gene uncertain. This CDR3 contains 14 residues. V shed 1 base and J shed 4 bases, with 8 bases lying between them. In nucleotides, the CDR3 is TGTGCCAGCAGTTTAGGGTACGGGAATCAGCCCCAGCATTTT. Its protein is CASSLGYGNQPQHF.

This chain uses TRBV21-1 with TRBJ1-5; TRBD1, the table's D call, was not compared with the DNA. TRBV21-1 is a pseudogene locus. The CDR3 extends over 14 amino acids. For the CDR3, the DNA is TGTGCCAGCAGCAAAGCCCCGGGTGCTCAGCCCCAGCATTTT. This encodes CASSKAPGAQPQHF.

The chain carries TRBV5-1 and TRBJ2-1; 12 positions agree with TRBD2. The CDR3 extends over 16 amino acids. Germline values: CDR1 SGHRS, CDR2 YFSETQ. V lost 5 bases, J lost 4 bases, and 7 bases stayed unmatched. The chain's CDR3 is CASRNLAGGVYNEQFF. As DNA, the CDR3 is TGCGCCAGCAGAAATCTAGCGGGAGGGGTTTACAATGAGCAGTTCTTC.

The sample holds a few counts of this clonotype. The CDR3 reads CASSPRLAGGPNNEQFF. The CDR3 DNA follows: TGTGCCAGCTCACCTCGACTAGCGGGAGGGCCCAACAATGAGCAGTTCTTC. J is TRBJ2-1 and V is TRBV18; 14 bases agree with TRBD2. The ends lost 3 bases at V and 5 bases at J; junction bases unmatched: 6. Germline assignment: CDR1 KGHSH and CDR2 LQKENI. The CDR3 runs 17 residues.

This sequence joins TRBV20-1 and TRBJ2-7; 7 nucleotides line up with TRBD2. Germline assignment: CDR1 DFQATT and CDR2 SNEGSKA (reference sequence). After removal of 1 base from V and 0 bases from J, the junction contained 6 bases not matched to a gene. The CDR3 consists of 15 residues. CDR3 region: CSARAPRDYSYEQYF. CDR3 bases: TGCAGTGCTAGAGCTCCTCGGGACTACTCCTACGAGCAGTACTTC.

In this sample, this clonotype turned up a few times. The chain has TRBV11-2 and TRBJ2-7, with D tentatively TRBD2 (5 bases). Germline V gene data show CDR1 as SGHAT and CDR2 as FQNNGV. The CDR3 is made up of 14 amino acids. The V gene lost 5 bases and the J gene lost 6 bases, with 17 bases spanning the gap. CDR3 in DNA: TGTGCCAGCAGCGGACGAGCGGCGGCTAGCGAGCAGTACTTC. It is translated as CASSGRAAASEQYF. Variable domain in full (rest from reference TRBV11-2 and TRBJ2-7): EAGVAQSPRYKIIEKRQSVAFWCNPISGHATLYWYQQILGQGPKLLIQFQNNGVVDDSQLPKDRFSAERLKGVDSTLKIQPAKLEDSAVYLCASSGRAAASEQYFGPGTRLTVT.

The chain recombines TRBV10-3 with TRBJ1-2; D is unclear. Deletions cut 8 bases from V and 4 bases from J, with 8 bases between. Germline assignment: CDR1 ENHRY and CDR2 SYGVKD. There are 11 residues in the CDR3. CDR3 sequence (DNA): TGTGCCATCGGGTACAGCTATGGCTACACCTTC. Translated, it gives CAIGYSYGYTF.

In its sample, this clonotype was seen many times. This chain links TRBV6-5 with TRBJ1-5; tentatively, D is TRBD1 (5 bases). V was shortened by 2 bases and J by 7 bases, with 9 bases between the two germline ends. Germline V gives CDR1 MNHEY, CDR2 SVGAGI. There are 13 residues in the CDR3. CDR3 residues: CASSYGGGQPQHF. The CDR3 DNA reads TGTGCCAGCAGTTACGGGGGTGGACAGCCCCAGCATTTT.

This clonotype appeared a few times. Relative to the germline gene, one junction end is altered; a read error may explain this. For the CDR3, the DNA is TGTGCCACCAGTGGTTTGACTGGCACTCACAATGAGCAGTTCTTC. Its translation: CATSGLTGTHNEQFF. The chain joins TRBV24-1 to TRBJ2-1; D call uncertain. Looked up from germline, CDR1 is KGHDR and CDR2 is SFDVKD. CDR3 size: 15 residues.

This clonotype was seen a handful of times. The V call is TRBV20-1, the J call TRBJ1-4; no clear D. Looked up from germline, CDR1 is DFQATT and CDR2 is SNEGSKA (reference sequence). The CDR3 length is 14 residues. V lost 2 bases and J lost 7, with 14 bases in between. The CDR3 DNA follows: TGCAGTGCTAGAATGAAGGGAAAGAGTGAAAAACTGTTTTTT. Protein product: CSARMKGKSEKLFF.

Remarks on this clonotype: The junction does not match germline at one end; this may be a read error. The chain links TRBV12-3 or TRBV12-4 to TRBJ2-3; TRBD2 agrees at 9 bases. There are 14 residues in the CDR3. Here the CDR3 reads CASRLAGVADTQYF. CDR3 DNA: TGTGCCAGCAGGTTAGCGGGAGTGGCAGATACGCAGTATTTT.

This clonotype has more than one count but fewer than ten. The chain links TRBV30 to TRBJ1-1; TRBD1 is a possible D gene (5 bases). This CDR3 comprises 12 residues. Germline loops: CDR1 GTSNPN, CDR2 SVGIG (reference sequence). V lost 5 bases, J lost 4 bases, and 11 bases lay in between. The CDR3 protein is CAWGGTSTEAFF. CDR3 bases: TGTGCCTGGGGAGGGACGTCCACTGAAGCTTTCTTT.

This clonotype was seen only a few times. The gene calls are TRBV7-2 and TRBJ2-1; 14 nucleotides align to TRBD2. V shed 0 bases, J shed 2 bases, and the junction held 12 bases outside the gene matches. Germline CDR1 and CDR2: SGHTA and FQGNSA. This CDR3 contains 21 residues. The CDR3 region is CASSLAPRTSGRLFPYNEQFF. The CDR3 coding sequence is TGTGCCAGCAGCTTAGCGCCTCGGACTAGCGGGAGGCTTTTTCCCTACAATGAGCAGTTCTTC.